This T cell receptor beta chain is drawn from a study of blood T cell repertoires in COVID-19. Across the whole study: The cDNA or gDNA used as material had been derived from T cells, B-cell-depleted T cells, or PBMCs.

The length of the CDR3 is 15 residues. V was shortened by 4 bases and J by 6 bases, with 17 bases between the two germline ends. Germline V gives CDR1 SGHNT, CDR2 YENEEA. Under the authors' procedure: Cell counts per sample came from amplifying reference gene primers. Some clones are missing from TCRdb's copy, which holds only in-frame ones; the method was immunoSEQ multiplex PCR. That table supplies the V and J calls and clone size; D and trimming were determined from the DNA. The sample includes 60,000 to 75,000 clones, more than 60% of them seen just once. The receptor was derived from a woman in her forties or fifties with acute or convalescent COVID-19. Sequenced: peripheral blood. This rearrangement joins TRBV11-3 to TRBJ2-3; a possible D gene is TRBD2 (5 bases). This CDR3 is CASSSSGSSHDTQYF. The CDR3 nucleotides are TGTGCCAGCAGCTCGTCGGGGTCATCGCACGATACGCAGTATTTT.